Presented here are 2 T cell receptor beta chains from one specimen sequenced in a study of immune evolution from preneoplasia to lung adenocarcinoma. TCRdb's table, derived via immunoSEQ multiplex PCR, lists solely in-frame clones and lacks some. There are roughly 4,500 clones in the sample; around 88% occur only once, and approximately 2.4% lies in the top ten. Sequencing was performed on FFPE lung adenocarcinoma in situ tissue. All receptors come from a person aged 55-85 years with lung adenocarcinoma.

The V gene is TRBV7-2, the J gene TRBJ2-2, with 9 bases that match TRBD1. V dropped 8 bases and J dropped 5; count of bases not matched to a gene: 12. CDR1 is SGHTA and CDR2 is FQGNSA in the germline V gene. The CDR3 is made up of 16 amino acids. In nucleotides, the CDR3 is TGTGCCAGCTACCCGACAGGGGGTGAACGAACCGGGGAGCTGTTTTTT. Amino acid sequence: CASYPTGGERTGELFF.

V usage is TRBV6-5 and J usage is TRBJ1-1; 9 bases are a match to TRBD1. The germline V gene encodes CDR1 MNHEY and CDR2 SVGAGI. Trimming took 5 bases from V and 3 from J; bases not matched to a gene: 7. The CDR3 spans 15 residues. The CDR3 DNA sequence: TGTGCCAGCAGTACAGGGGGCAACTCGGACACTGAAGCTTTCTTT. It codes for CASSTGGNSDTEAFF.